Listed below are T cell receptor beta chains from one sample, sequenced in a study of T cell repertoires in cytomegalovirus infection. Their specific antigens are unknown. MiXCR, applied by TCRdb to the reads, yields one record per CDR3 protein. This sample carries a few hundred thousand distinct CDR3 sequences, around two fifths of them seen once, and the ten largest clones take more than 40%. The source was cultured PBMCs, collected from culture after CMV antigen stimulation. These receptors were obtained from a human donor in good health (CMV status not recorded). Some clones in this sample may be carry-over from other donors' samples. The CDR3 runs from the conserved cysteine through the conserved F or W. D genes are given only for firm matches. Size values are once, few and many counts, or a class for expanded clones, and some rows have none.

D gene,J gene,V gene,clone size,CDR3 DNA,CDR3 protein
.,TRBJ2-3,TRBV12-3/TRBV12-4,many,TGTGCCAGCAGTAACACAGATACGCAGTATTTT,CASSNTDTQYF
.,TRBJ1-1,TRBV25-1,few,TGTGCCAGCAGTACCCATTCGACAGTGAACACTGAAGCTTTCTTT,CASSTHSTVNTEAFF
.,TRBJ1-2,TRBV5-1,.,TGCGCCAGCAGCTTGGTAGGCAGGGATCGCTATGGCTACACCTTC,CASSLVGRDRYGYTF
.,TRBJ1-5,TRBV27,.,TGTGCCAGCAGTTTCGGAGGGCCCAATCAGCCCCAGCATTTT,CASSFGGPNQPQHF
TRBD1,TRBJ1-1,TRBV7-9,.,TGTGCCAGCAGCCCTAGGGGGAACAGGGGGAACACTGAAGCTTTCTTT,CASSPRGNRGNTEAFF
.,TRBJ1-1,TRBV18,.,TGTGCCAGCTCACCACGCTCAGATTCCACTGAAGCTTTCTTT,CASSPRSDSTEAFF
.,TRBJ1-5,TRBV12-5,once,TGTGCTAGTGGTTTGGTAGCGCAGCCCCAGCATTTT,CASGLVAQPQHF
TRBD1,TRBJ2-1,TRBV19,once,TGTGCCAGTAGTATTTTGGGACAGGGTCGAAATGAGCAGTTCTTC,CASSILGQGRNEQFF
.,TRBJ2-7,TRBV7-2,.,TGTGCCAGCAGCTTAGCTGCGGGCTCCAGATACGAGCAGTACTTC,CASSLAAGSRYEQYF
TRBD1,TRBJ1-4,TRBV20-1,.,TGCAGTGCTACCCGGGACAGTCCGGAAAAACTGTTTTTT,CSATRDSPEKLFF
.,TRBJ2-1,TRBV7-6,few,TGTGCCAGCAGCTTTCGTAGCCTGCGACTAGGGAACAATGAGCAGTTCTTC,CASSFRSLRLGNNEQFF
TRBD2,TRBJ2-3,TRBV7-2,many,TGTGCCAGCAGCTTCCCGGGTCTAGCGGGGGGGAGCACAGATACGCAGTATTTT,CASSFPGLAGGSTDTQYF
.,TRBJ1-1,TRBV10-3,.,TGTGCCATCAGTTCCGGGGGGACAGAAGCTTTCTTT,CAISSGGTEAFF
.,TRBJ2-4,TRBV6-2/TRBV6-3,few,TGTGCCAGCAGTTACCCAACCCCGCGGGCCAAAAACATTCAGTACTTC,CASSYPTPRAKNIQYF
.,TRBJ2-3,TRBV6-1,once,TGTGCCAGCGGAGAGCGCACAGATACGCAGTATTTT,CASGERTDTQYF
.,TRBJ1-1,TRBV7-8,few,TGTGCCAGCAGCTTCGAGGTATACACTGAAGCTTTCTTT,CASSFEVYTEAFF
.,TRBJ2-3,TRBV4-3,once,TGCGCCAGCAGCCAGACCGTTGAGGATACGCAGTATTTT,CASSQTVEDTQYF
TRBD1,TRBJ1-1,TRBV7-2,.,TGTGCCAGCAGCTTACACTACCGACAGGGATGGGAAGCTTTCTTT,CASSLHYRQGWEAFF
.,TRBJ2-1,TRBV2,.,TGTGCCAGCAGTGTGAACGGCGGAGGCTCTTACAATGAGCAGTTCTTC,CASSVNGGGSYNEQFF
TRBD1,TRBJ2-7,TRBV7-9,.,TGTGCCAGCAGCTCCCCAGTCGCCTGGACAGGGCAGAGCTCCTACGAGCAGTACTTC,CASSSPVAWTGQSSYEQYF
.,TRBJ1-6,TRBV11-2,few,TGTGCCAGCAGCTTAGATAGTTGGGGGATAATTCGGCCCCTCCACTTT,CASSLDSWGIIRPLHF
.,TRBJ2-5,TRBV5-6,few,TGTGCCAGCAGCCGACTAGGCTCGGAGACCCAGTACTTC,CASSRLGSETQYF
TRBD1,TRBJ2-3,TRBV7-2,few,TGTGCCAGCAACCCGGGACAGGGCATAGATACGCAGTATTTT,CASNPGQGIDTQYF
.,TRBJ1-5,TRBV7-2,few,TGTGCCAGCAGCTTCGGCCTTTTCAATCAGCCCCAGCATTTT,CASSFGLFNQPQHF
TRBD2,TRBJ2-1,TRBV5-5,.,TGTGCCAGCAGCTTGGGGACTAGCGGAGCAATATACAATGAGCAGTTCTTC,CASSLGTSGAIYNEQFF
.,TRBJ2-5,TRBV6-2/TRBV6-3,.,TGTGCCAGCGGACCCCCGAGGGAGACCCAGTACTTC,CASGPPRETQYF
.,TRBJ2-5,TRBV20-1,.,TGCAGTGCTCACCCAGTCACGGAGTATTTAGTCCAGTACTTC,CSAHPVTEYLVQYF
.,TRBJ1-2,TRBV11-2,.,TGTGCCAGCAGCCCAGACAACAACTATGGCTACACCTTC,CASSPDNNYGYTF
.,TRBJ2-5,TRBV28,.,TGTGCCAGCAGTTTCCGCGGGCACCAAGAGACCCAGTACTTC,CASSFRGHQETQYF
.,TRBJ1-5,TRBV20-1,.,TGCAGCGTGCATAAGGGGGAACGACGAAATCAGCCCCAGCATTTT,CSVHKGERRNQPQHF
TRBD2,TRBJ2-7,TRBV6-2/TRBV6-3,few,TGTGCCAGCAGTTACCCTCTAGCGGGAGTTCGTAACGAGCAGTACTTC,CASSYPLAGVRNEQYF
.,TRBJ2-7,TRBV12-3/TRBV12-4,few,TGTGCCAGCAGTTGGGGGGACGAGCAGTACTTC,CASSWGDEQYF
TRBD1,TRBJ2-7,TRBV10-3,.,TGTGCCACCCTACCAGGGGGCACGACCTACGAGCAGTACTTC,CATLPGGTTYEQYF
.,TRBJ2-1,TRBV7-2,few,TGTGCCAGCAGCTTAGTATCGACTAGTCTCTACAATGAGCAGTTCTTC,CASSLVSTSLYNEQFF
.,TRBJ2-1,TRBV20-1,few,TGCAGTGCATTACTCCCGGACCAGTATCCCTACAATGAGCAGTTCTTC,CSALLPDQYPYNEQFF
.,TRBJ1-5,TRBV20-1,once,TGCAGTGCGCCACGGGCCAGGTCCGATCAGCCCCAGCATTTT,CSAPRARSDQPQHF
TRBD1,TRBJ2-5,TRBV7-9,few,TGTGCCAGCAGCCCCCGGGACAGGGGGGAGACCCAGTACTTC,CASSPRDRGETQYF
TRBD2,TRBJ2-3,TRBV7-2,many,TGTGCCAGCAGCTTCCTAGCGGGGATAACAGATACGCAGTATTTT,CASSFLAGITDTQYF
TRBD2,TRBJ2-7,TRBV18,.,TGTGCCAGCTCACCCTCGACTAGCGGTTACGAGCAGTACTTC,CASSPSTSGYEQYF
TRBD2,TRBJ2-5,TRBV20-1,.,TGCAGTGCTAGGGGACTAGCGGGGGGGCCGGTCGAGACCCAGTACTTC,CSARGLAGGPVETQYF